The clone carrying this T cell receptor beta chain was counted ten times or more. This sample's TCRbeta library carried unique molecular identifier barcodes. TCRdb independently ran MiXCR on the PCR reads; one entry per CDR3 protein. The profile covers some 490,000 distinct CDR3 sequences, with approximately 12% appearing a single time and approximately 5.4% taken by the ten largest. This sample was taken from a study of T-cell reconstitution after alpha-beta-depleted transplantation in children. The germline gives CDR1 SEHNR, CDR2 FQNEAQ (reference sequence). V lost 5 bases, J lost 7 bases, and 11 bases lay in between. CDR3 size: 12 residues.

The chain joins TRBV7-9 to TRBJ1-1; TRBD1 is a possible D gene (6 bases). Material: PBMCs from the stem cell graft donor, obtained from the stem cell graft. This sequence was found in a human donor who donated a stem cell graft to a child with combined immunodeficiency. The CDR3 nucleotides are TGTGCCAGCAGCCGGGTACAGGGTGAAGCTTTCTTT. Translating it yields CASSRVQGEAFF.